Presented here are 5 T cell receptor beta chains from one specimen sequenced in a study of T cell responses to AZD1222 COVID-19 vaccine. Measured with immunoSEQ multiplex PCR; TCRdb has only the in-frame clones, and not every one. The table has about 97,000 clones, 85% to 90% seen once; the top ten hold roughly 7.7%. Sequences were derived from peripheral blood, sampled on day 0 of AZD1222 vaccination. These receptors were collected from an adult in good health.

The chain recombines TRBV5-1 with TRBJ2-1; the match to TRBD2 covers 15 bases. V trimming: 0 bases; J trimming: 0 bases; junction bases outside the gene matches: 16. In germline, CDR1 is SGHRS, CDR2 YFSETQ. The CDR3 covers 23 residues. The CDR3 region is CASSLAGGGGTSGRPISYNEQFF. DNA for the CDR3: TGCGCCAGCAGCTTGGCAGGAGGCGGAGGGACTAGCGGGAGGCCCATCTCCTACAATGAGCAGTTCTTC.

The chain uses TRBV30 and TRBJ2-7; D may be TRBD1 (6 bases). Per germline, CDR1 GTSNPN and CDR2 SVGIG (reference sequence). The CDR3 is 13 amino acids. Trimming took 4 bases from V and 3 from J, leaving 13 bases between them. CDR3 residues: CAWKRTVVYEQYF. CDR3 bases: TGTGCCTGGAAGAGGACAGTCGTCTACGAGCAGTACTTC.

This chain joins TRBV20-1 and TRBJ2-1; D is perhaps TRBD2 (6 bases). CDR3 length equals 11 residues. In germline, CDR1 is DFQATT, CDR2 SNEGSKA (reference sequence). Between the trimmed V and J ends, which lost 3 bases and 15 bases, there was a span of 15 bases. The DNA for the CDR3 is TGCAGTGCTAGCCTTGCGGGGAAGGGGTTCTTC. It encodes CSASLAGKGFF.

The chain recombines TRBV27 with TRBJ2-2; 7 positions match TRBD1. This CDR3 comprises 15 residues. From germline, CDR1 is MNHEY and CDR2 SMNVEV (reference sequence). V was clipped by 5 bases and J by 3 bases; unmatched bases: 6. The CDR3 protein is CASSRQGVDTGELFF. In nucleotides, the CDR3 is TGTGCCAGCAGTCGACAGGGAGTCGACACCGGGGAGCTGTTTTTT.

This clone has just a few counts. The chain joins TRBV4-2 to TRBJ1-3; TRBD1 matches 8 bases. Germline CDR1 is LGHNA and CDR2 is YNFKEQ. The V and J ends lost 2 bases and 4 bases, in that order; junction bases with no gene match: 7. The CDR3 consists of 16 residues. The CDR3 region is CASSQRTGRLGNTIYF. The CDR3 coding sequence is TGTGCCAGCAGCCAAAGGACAGGGCGGTTGGGAAACACCATATATTTT.